This paragraph covers one T cell receptor beta chain sequence. The data were taken from a study of low-dose radiotherapy and immunotherapy resistance in tumors. Study at large: The drug cyclophosphamide was given into a vein at 200 mg/m2 every two weeks, one day before radiation and immunotherapy.

The time point was: before trial treatment. Advanced solid tumors without tumor-infiltrating lymphocytes were required for inclusion. Alpha- and beta-chain coverage of first-strand cDNA came from TRAV- and TRBV-specific primers. With a V-primer adapter and a constant-region primer, TCRs were amplified for 20 to 25 PCR cycles. In TCRdb, the reads were re-called with MiXCR into one record per CDR3 protein. In the table there are 80,000 to 95,000 distinct CDR3 sequences, under 10% of which are singletons. The receptor was isolated from a male donor with prostate cancer. This specimen consisted of PBMCs, obtained before treatment.

CDR3 nucleotides: TGCAGTGCCAGTCCTCAGGGCGGGCAAGCTTTCTTT. Its protein product is CSASPQGGQAFF. The gene calls are TRBV20-1 and TRBJ1-1; D perhaps matches TRBD1 (5 bases). Germline assignment: CDR1 DFQATT and CDR2 SNEGSKA (reference sequence). Deletions cut 6 bases from V and 9 bases from J, with 17 bases between. The CDR3 totals 12 residues.